This passage covers 21 T cell receptor beta chains from one sample sequenced in a study of blood T cells in healthy people across ages. Together with a sample-barcoded 5' primer, a J-beta primer mix was included in a second PCR lasting roughly 6 to 12 cycles. TCRdb reanalysed the 5' RACE reads using MiXCR and keeps one entry per CDR3 protein. The sample consists of around 800,000 distinct CDR3 sequences, roughly 60% of them appearing once. Sequencing input: blood. Receptors originate from a man younger than 45 in good health.

V and J are TRBV15 and TRBJ1-5; D gene ambiguous. The germline V gene has CDR1 LNHNV and CDR2 YYDKDF (reference sequence). The CDR3 sequence is 12 residues long. V was pared by 2 bases and J by 4 bases, with 3 bases between. CDR3 loop: CATSRRNQPQHF. The CDR3 DNA sequence: TGTGCCACCAGCAGAAGAAATCAGCCCCAGCATTTT.

This clonotype was observed a handful of times. The chain has TRBV7-2 and TRBJ2-5; 13 positions agree with TRBD2. V lost 5 bases, J lost 5 bases, and 14 bases stayed unmatched. This CDR3 is 18 amino acids long. The germline V gene has CDR1 SGHTA and CDR2 FQGNSA. CDR3 amino acids: CASSTSTSGGAVSETQYF. CDR3 sequence (DNA): TGTGCCAGCAGCACCTCCACTAGCGGGGGGGCCGTGTCGGAGACCCAGTACTTC. The full variable domain, its missing parts supplied by reference TRBV7-2 and TRBJ2-5, is GAGVSQSPSNKVTEKGKDVELRCDPISGHTALYWYRQSLGQGLEFLIYFQGNSAPDKSGLPSDRFSAERTGGSVSTLTIQRTQQEDSAVYLCASSTSTSGGAVSETQYFGPGTRLLVL.

The CDR3 DNA follows: TGTGCCAGTGACAGGGACTATAGCAATCAGCCCCAGCATTTT. Residues: CASDRDYSNQPQHF. The rearrangement links TRBV12-3 or TRBV12-4 to TRBJ1-5; 7 bases match TRBD1. This CDR3 spans 14 amino acids. The ends lost 9 bases at V and 0 bases at J; junction bases unmatched: 5.

V is TRBV3-1 and J is TRBJ1-2; unclear D gene. Trimming took 0 bases from V and 8 from J, leaving 16 bases between them. CDR3 length: 15 residues. The germline gives CDR1 LGHDT, CDR2 YNNKEL (reference sequence). The CDR3 DNA is TGTGCCAGCAGCCAAGATCTTGAGGTCCTCGGAGGCTACACCTTC. Protein product: CASSQDLEVLGGYTF. Variable domain in full (rest from reference TRBV3-1 and TRBJ1-2): DTAVSQTPKYLVTQMGNDKSIKCEQNLGHDTMYWYKQDSKKFLKIMFSYNNKELIINETVPNRFSPKSPDKAHLNLHINSLELGDSAVYFCASSQDLEVLGGYTFGSGTRLTVV.

V usage is TRBV10-3 and J usage is TRBJ2-7; 8 nucleotides agree with TRBD1. CDR1 and CDR2 (germline): ENHRY, SYGVKD. The trim removed 0 bases at V and 4 bases at J, leaving 8 bases unmatched. The length of the CDR3 is 16 residues. The CDR3 DNA reads as TGTGCCATCAGTGAGTCAGGATCAGGGGGCGGATACGAGCAGTACTTC. This sequence encodes CAISESGSGGGYEQYF.

This clonotype was seen a few times. V gene TRBV6-1 combines with J gene TRBJ2-1; D not certain. The V gene lost 8 bases and the J gene lost 0 bases, with 11 bases spanning the gap. This CDR3 contains 14 residues. Germline loops: CDR1 MNHNS, CDR2 SASEGT. CDR3 bases: TGTGCCAGCCAGAGTGTCAGCTCCTACAATGAGCAGTTCTTC. Translation gives CASQSVSSYNEQFF.

This chain joins TRBV6-1 and TRBJ1-6; tentatively, D is TRBD1 (5 bases). Germline V gene sequence: CDR1 MNHNS, CDR2 SASEGT. V was cut by 6 bases and J by 4 bases, with 16 bases left in between. CDR3 length equals 16 residues. The CDR3 DNA reads as TGTGCCAGCAGAAAACGCGGGACGGATTATAATTCACCCCTCCACTTT. Its translation is CASRKRGTDYNSPLHF.

V usage is TRBV20-1 and J usage is TRBJ2-4; maybe TRBD2 (5 bases). V dropped 4 bases and J dropped 0 bases, with 16 bases sitting between them. CDR1 is DFQATT, CDR2 SNEGSKA, per germline (reference sequence). CDR3 length: 16 amino acids. CDR3 protein: CSAIWTLQLAKNIQYF. CDR3 in DNA: TGCAGTGCTATCTGGACTCTACAGTTAGCCAAAAACATTCAGTACTTC.

This clonotype was observed a handful of times. This chain connects TRBV20-1 to TRBJ1-6; 7 bases align to TRBD1. Trimming removed 1 base from V and 9 bases from J; junction bases left unmatched: 6. The CDR3 runs 14 residues. The germline CDR1 and CDR2 sequences are DFQATT and SNEGSKA (reference sequence). Here the CDR3 DNA reads TGCAGTGCTAGAGGACAGGGTAGTGGTTCACCCCTCCACTTT. The encoded protein is CSARGQGSGSPLHF.

This sequence joins TRBV29-1 and TRBJ1-6; D gene unclear. Trimming pared 4 bases from V and 10 bases from J, leaving 14 bases between. The CDR3 spans 13 residues. Germline loops: CDR1 SQVTM, CDR2 ANQGSEA. The CDR3: CSVANAGDSPLHF. The CDR3 DNA follows: TGCAGCGTTGCTAACGCAGGAGACTCACCCCTCCACTTT.

This chain joins TRBV20-1 and TRBJ2-5, with 9 bases matching TRBD1. The J call may be faulty, since TRBJ2-7 better matches the DNA end. The length of the CDR3 is 15 residues. From germline, CDR1 is DFQATT and CDR2 SNEGSKA (reference sequence). In nucleotides, the CDR3 is TGCAGTGCTAGAACTCTAGGGACAGGGACACACGAGCAGTACTTC. Translation gives CSARTLGTGTHEQYF.

This clonotype has a handful of counts. This sequence joins TRBV29-1 and TRBJ2-7; no clear D gene. V shed 5 bases and J shed 3 bases, with 8 bases lying between them. Germline loops: CDR1 SQVTM, CDR2 ANQGSEA. The CDR3 is made up of 11 amino acids. CDR3 DNA sequence: TGCAGCGTTAGACATCTCTACGAGCAGTACTTC. It translates to CSVRHLYEQYF.

As for this clonotype: One junction end disagrees with the germline gene, perhaps due to a read error. The chain uses TRBV5-1 and TRBJ2-1; 12 bases align to TRBD1. The CDR3 loop spans 14 amino acids. Looked up from germline, CDR1 is SGHRS and CDR2 is YFSETQ. CDR3 sequence: CASSPGTGGDEQFF. The CDR3, as DNA: TGTGCCAGCAGCCCCGGGACAGGGGGCGATGAGCAGTTCTTC.

The gene calls are TRBV12-3 or TRBV12-4 and TRBJ2-1; TRBD2 aligns across 9 bases. The V and J ends lost 3 bases and 2 bases, in that order; junction bases with no gene match: 11. The CDR3 consists of 18 residues. The CDR3 nucleotides are TGTGCCAGCAGTTTTGCCAGCGCTAGCGGGGATACCTACAATGAGCAGTTCTTC. Its translation is CASSFASASGDTYNEQFF.

This clonotype was seen only a few times. The CDR3 loop reads CASSIYEQYF. For the CDR3, the DNA is TGTGCCAGCAGTATATACGAGCAGTACTTC. The genes are TRBV2 and TRBJ2-7; the D is unclear. The CDR3 runs to 10 residues. The V end was cut by 5 bases, the J end by 4 bases, with 3 bases between. The germline V gene has CDR1 SNHLY and CDR2 FYNNEI.

V and J are TRBV28 and TRBJ2-5; 7 nucleotides match TRBD1. V lost 1 base, J lost 2 bases, and 16 bases stayed unmatched. The CDR3 is 19 residues long. Germline CDR1 MDHEN, CDR2 SYDVKM. The CDR3 loop reads CASSLFLDRRNDFQETQYF. The CDR3 nucleotides are TGTGCCAGCAGTTTATTCCTGGACAGGAGAAACGATTTTCAAGAGACCCAGTACTTC.

There are a few counts of this clonotype. This sequence joins TRBV4-2 and TRBJ2-7; 14 positions match TRBD2. The length of the CDR3 is 17 residues. Germline trimming cut 3 bases from V and 0 bases from J; bases unmatched to any gene: 4. Germline V gene lookup returns CDR1 LGHNA and CDR2 YNFKEQ. The CDR3 sequence is CASSHLGTSGSSYEQYF. The CDR3 DNA is TGTGCCAGCAGCCACCTAGGGACTAGCGGGAGCTCCTACGAGCAGTACTTC.

The rearrangement joins TRBV10-3 to TRBJ2-4; TRBD1 is a possible D gene (6 bases). The J call is doubtful: the DNA matches TRBJ2-7 better. Germline values: CDR1 ENHRY, CDR2 SYGVKD. CDR3 length: 14 amino acids. CDR3 sequence reads: CAISGQEPFYEQYF. CDR3 sequence (DNA): TGTGCCATCAGTGGACAGGAACCTTTCTACGAGCAGTACTTC.

This chain uses TRBV4-3 with TRBJ1-2, with TRBD1 matching over 7 bases. CDR1 is LGHNA, CDR2 YSLEER, per germline. CDR3 length: 13 amino acids. V dropped 3 bases and J dropped 8; count of bases not matched to a gene: 6. The chain's CDR3 is CASSHLGQAGYTF. DNA of the CDR3: TGCGCCAGCAGCCATCTCGGACAGGCGGGCTACACCTTC.

This sequence joins TRBV20-1 and TRBJ2-7; maybe TRBD1 (6 bases). V was shortened by 2 bases and J by 2 bases, with 10 bases between the two germline ends. The CDR3 spans 13 residues. Germline CDR1 DFQATT, CDR2 SNEGSKA (reference sequence). CDR3 in DNA: TGCAGTGCTAGACCACAGGGACCCTACGAGCAGTACTTC. Protein product: CSARPQGPYEQYF.

The CDR3 reads CASSVQGAVSYGYTF. For the CDR3, the DNA is TGTGCCAGCAGCGTACAGGGGGCGGTATCGTATGGCTACACCTTC. V usage is TRBV9 and J usage is TRBJ1-2, with TRBD1 identical over 8 bases. CDR3 length: 15 amino acids. Germline V gene data show CDR1 as SGDLS and CDR2 as YYNGEE. V was pared by 1 base and J by 5 bases, with 7 bases of the junction left unmatched.